This TCR beta chain appears in the sequencing data of a study of T cells in Graves' hyperthyroidism and ophthalmopathy. The TCR beta CDR3 regions underwent amplification using RNA transcripts as the source. First-round RT-PCR of the TCR CDR3 relied on the HTBI primer set. A single record per CDR3 protein comes from TCRdb applying MiXCR to the multiplex PCR reads. The table has fewer than 400,000 distinct CDR3 sequences, 11% to 15% seen once. Uncontrolled infection, other autoimmune disease, pregnancy or lactation disqualified patients from enrolment. Together with thyroid ultrasound, orbital computed tomography, serum thyroxine and TRAb, clinical symptoms were used for diagnoses. Germline assignment: CDR1 SGHVS and CDR2 FQNEAQ. The CDR3 has 14 residues. The V and J ends lost 2 bases and 3 bases respectively, with 9 bases between them. This clonotype appeared many times.

This TCR came from a middle-aged man with Graves' ophthalmopathy. The V and J genes are TRBV7-8 and TRBJ2-3, with D perhaps matching TRBD2 (6 bases). The specimen was blood. DNA for the CDR3: TGTGCCAGCAGCTTAAAGCGGGTTACAGATACGCAGTATTTT. Translated, it gives CASSLKRVTDTQYF.